The 20 T cell receptor beta chains below were found in one sample sequenced in a study of T cell responses to AZD1222 COVID-19 vaccine. Clones were sequenced by immunoSEQ multiplex PCR, and TCRdb holds only the in-frame ones, with some missing. The data show approximately 80,000 clones, around 90% seen once. The sequenced sample was peripheral blood, obtained 28 days after the second AZD1222 dose. The receptors were sampled from an adult who received the AZD1222 COVID-19 vaccine.

DNA for the CDR3: TGTGCCAGCAGCTTACGCGGGACTAGTAGAGATACGCAGTATTTT. Translation gives CASSLRGTSRDTQYF. The chain is built from TRBV7-7 and TRBJ2-3; TRBD2 matches at 8 bases. The CDR3 is made up of 15 amino acids. In germline, CDR1 is SSHAT, CDR2 FNYEAQ (reference sequence). Unmatched junction bases numbered 6, after V lost 2 bases and J lost 5 bases.

The gene calls are TRBV3-1 (or the pseudogene TRBV3-2) and TRBJ2-1, with a weak D call TRBD1 (5 bases). Per germline, CDR1 LGHDT and CDR2 YNNKEL (reference sequence). V lost 6 bases and J 6 bases, leaving 18 bases between the germline ends. The CDR3 loop spans 15 amino acids. The CDR3 sequence: CASRPGAGRFNEQFF. CDR3 sequence (DNA): TGTGCCAGCAGGCCTGGGGCAGGCCGCTTCAATGAGCAGTTCTTC.

This clone appeared a few times. The chain joins TRBV29-1 to TRBJ1-2; TRBD1 is a possible D gene (6 bases). Germline CDR1 and CDR2: SQVTM and ANQGSEA. CDR3 size: 11 residues. The V and J ends lost 4 bases and 4 bases respectively, with 7 bases between them. The CDR3 coding sequence is TGCAGCGTTGGGGACACCTATGGCTACACCTTC. This sequence encodes CSVGDTYGYTF.

This chain uses TRBV28 with TRBJ2-7; 13 nucleotides line up with TRBD2. Germline V CDR1 and CDR2: MDHEN, SYDVKM. The length of the CDR3 is 18 residues. J was trimmed by 0 bases and V by 6 bases; bases with no gene match: 11. The CDR3 DNA is TGTGCCAGCAGATATGGCGGGACTAGCGGGACCTTCTCCTACGAGCAGTACTTC. Its translation is CASRYGGTSGTFSYEQYF. The full variable domain, with the rest looked up from reference TRBV28 and TRBJ2-7, is DVKVTQSSRYLVKRTGEKVFLECVQDMDHENMFWYRQDPGLGLRLIYFSYDVKMKEKGDIPEGYSVSREKKERFSLILESASTNQTSMYLCASRYGGTSGTFSYEQYFGPGTRLTVT.

The chain joins TRBV20-1 to TRBJ1-1, with D possibly TRBD1 on 6 matching bases. This CDR3 is built from 14 residues. Germline CDR1 is DFQATT and CDR2 is SNEGSKA (reference sequence). V was trimmed by 3 bases and J by 3 bases, leaving 14 bases between them. The CDR3 reads CSASGGPGDTEAFF. In DNA form, the CDR3 reads TGCAGTGCTAGTGGGGGGCCTGGGGACACTGAAGCTTTCTTT.

In its sample, this clone was seen once. CDR3 region: CASSVEARTSRYEQYF. In nucleotides, the CDR3 is TGTGCCAGCAGCGTAGAAGCAAGAACTAGCAGATACGAGCAGTACTTC. The chain joins TRBV9 to TRBJ2-7; D might be TRBD2 (6 bases). The V end was cut by 0 bases, the J end by 4 bases, with 17 bases between. Germline V gene sequence: CDR1 SGDLS, CDR2 YYNGEE. There are 16 residues in the CDR3.

V and J are TRBV3-1 (or the pseudogene TRBV3-2) and TRBJ2-5; D ambiguous. The V end lost 0 bases, the J end lost 7 bases, and 9 bases lay between the germline ends. Germline V lookup: CDR1 LGHDT, CDR2 YNNKEL (reference sequence). CDR3 size: 13 residues. The CDR3 sequence: CASSQEGVGTQYF. The CDR3 DNA follows: TGTGCCAGCAGCCAAGAGGGCGTCGGGACCCAGTACTTC.

The CDR3 loop is CASSSIREPGELFF. CDR3 in DNA: TGTGCCAGCAGCTCAATCAGGGAACCCGGGGAGCTGTTTTTT. The chain combines TRBV11-3 with TRBJ2-2, with a tentative D call TRBD1 (5 bases). Germline CDR1 and CDR2: SGHNT and YENEEA. The CDR3 consists of 14 residues. V lost 4 bases and J lost 6, with 12 bases in between.

V and J are TRBV5-1 and TRBJ2-3; D is uncertain. The CDR3 contains 16 residues. CDR1 is SGHRS, CDR2 YFSETQ, per germline. V was pared by 1 base and J by 3 bases, with 15 bases between. The CDR3 nucleotides read TGCGCCAGCAGCTTGATTGGTAATCCTCAGACAGATACGCAGTATTTT. As protein: CASSLIGNPQTDTQYF.

As DNA, the CDR3 is TGTGCCAGCAGCACCTCTCAGGGGGCTGGAAACACCATATATTTT. Translated, it gives CASSTSQGAGNTIYF. The chain is built from TRBV9 and TRBJ1-3; 7 bases align to TRBD1. V trimming: 4 bases; J trimming: 2 bases; junction bases outside the gene matches: 6. Per the germline V gene, CDR1 is SGDLS and CDR2 is YYNGEE. The CDR3 runs to 15 residues.

V usage is TRBV20-1 and J usage is TRBJ2-7; D unclear. Germline V gene lookup returns CDR1 DFQATT and CDR2 SNEGSKA (reference sequence). The CDR3 sequence is 11 residues long. Trimming took 6 bases from V and 3 from J, leaving 9 bases between them. The CDR3 DNA is TGCAGTGCGAACGACTTCTACGAGCAGTACTTC. Protein: CSANDFYEQYF.

The chain joins TRBV28 to TRBJ2-7; the D is unclear. V lost 2 bases and J lost 1, with 12 bases in between. Germline V gene lookup returns CDR1 MDHEN and CDR2 SYDVKM. This CDR3 has 15 amino acids. CDR3 loop: CASSLAGQLSYEQYF. The DNA of the CDR3 is TGTGCCAGCAGTTTAGCCGGGCAGTTGTCCTACGAGCAGTACTTC.

The chain joins TRBV6-5 to TRBJ2-3; no reliable D call. Trimming pared 0 bases from V and 3 bases from J, leaving 4 bases between. The germline V gene encodes CDR1 MNHEY and CDR2 SVGAGI. The CDR3 spans 13 residues. The CDR3 coding sequence is TGTGCCAGCAGTTACTCAGAAACAGATACGCAGTATTTT. Amino acid sequence: CASSYSETDTQYF.

J is TRBJ2-2 and V is TRBV5-1, with D tentatively TRBD1 (6 bases). Looked up from germline, CDR1 is SGHRS and CDR2 is YFSETQ. The CDR3 totals 15 residues. Trimming took off 7 bases at V and 4 bases at J, with 17 bases between the two ends. The CDR3 loop is CASRNRADGTGELFF. CDR3 DNA: TGCGCCAGCCGAAACAGGGCCGATGGCACCGGGGAGCTGTTTTTT.

The V call is TRBV14, the J call TRBJ2-1; D is ambiguous. Germline values: CDR1 SGHDN, CDR2 FVKESK. This CDR3 is 16 amino acids long. Between the trimmed V and J ends, which lost 0 bases and 2 bases, there was a span of 11 bases. The CDR3 loop reads CASSQEGIVTYNEQFF. The CDR3 region has the DNA TGTGCCAGCAGCCAAGAGGGGATCGTAACCTACAATGAGCAGTTCTTC.

The chain carries TRBV4-3 and TRBJ2-5; perhaps D is TRBD1 or TRBD2 (6 bases each). The CDR3 totals 15 residues. The V gene lost 4 bases and the J gene lost 5 bases, with 17 bases spanning the gap. In germline, CDR1 is LGHNA, CDR2 YSLEER. This CDR3 is CASSPGGGSGETQYF. CDR3 coding DNA: TGCGCCAGCAGCCCCGGAGGGGGATCTGGGGAGACCCAGTACTTC.

The chain joins TRBV28 to TRBJ1-6; 8 nucleotides agree with TRBD1. Germline lookup yields CDR1 MDHEN and CDR2 SYDVKM. This CDR3 has 15 residues. J was trimmed by 8 bases and V by 5 bases; bases with no gene match: 8. The CDR3, as DNA: TGTGCCAGCAGTATCCCGGCAGGGGGCGATTCACCCCTCCACTTT. Its translation is CASSIPAGGDSPLHF.

The V and J genes are TRBV28 and TRBJ1-2, with D unclear. Germline V gene data show CDR1 as MDHEN and CDR2 as SYDVKM. The CDR3 is made up of 10 amino acids. The V gene lost 8 bases and the J gene lost 5 bases, with 6 bases spanning the gap. CDR3 nucleotides: TGTGCCAGCGGAAAATATGGCTACACCTTC. Translation: CASGKYGYTF.

V gene TRBV7-9 combines with J gene TRBJ2-7, with TRBD1 as a possible D gene (5 bases). The germline V and J ends were trimmed by 4 bases and 2 bases, with 12 bases remaining between them. This CDR3 has 14 amino acids. From germline, CDR1 is SEHNR and CDR2 FQNEAQ (reference sequence). The CDR3 region has the DNA TGTGCCAGCAGCTCTGACAGCCAACCCTACGAGCAGTACTTC. Translating gives CASSSDSQPYEQYF.

The chain combines TRBV29-1 with TRBJ1-3; D is unresolved. Trimming cost V 2 bases and J 5 bases, with 13 bases left between them. Germline CDR1 SQVTM, CDR2 ANQGSEA. The CDR3 consists of 14 residues. The CDR3 reads CSVETERTRNTIYF. The CDR3 coding sequence is TGCAGCGTTGAAACAGAGCGTACCCGAAACACCATATATTTT. The full variable domain, in which reference TRBV29-1 and TRBJ1-3 provide the parts outside the CDR3, is SAVISQKPSRDICQRGTSLTIQCQVDSQVTMMFWYRQQPGQSLTLIATANQGSEATYESGFVIDKFPISRPNLTFSTLTVSNMSPEDSSIYLCSVETERTRNTIYFGEGSWLTVV.